The 15 T cell receptor beta chains below all came from one sample that was sequenced in a study of identical twins. TCRdb re-analysed the 5' RACE reads in MiXCR, keeping a single row per CDR3 protein. This sample has about 240,000 distinct CDR3 sequences, with about 10% found just once. Sequences were obtained from memory T cells sorted from blood. These receptors came from a man aged 45-65 years in good health.

This chain joins TRBV28 and TRBJ1-1, with D possibly matching TRBD1 (5 bases). Trimming cost V 3 bases and J 0 bases, with 14 bases left between them. Germline V CDR1 and CDR2: MDHEN, SYDVKM. The CDR3 is 16 amino acids. CDR3 loop: CASSFIAGTLNTEAFF. DNA of the CDR3: TGTGCCAGCAGTTTTATCGCAGGGACGCTGAACACTGAAGCTTTCTTT. The whole variable domain, filled in from reference TRBV28 and TRBJ1-1, reads DVKVTQSSRYLVKRTGEKVFLECVQDMDHENMFWYRQDPGLGLRLIYFSYDVKMKEKGDIPEGYSVSREKKERFSLILESASTNQTSMYLCASSFIAGTLNTEAFFGQGTRLTVV.

This clonotype has a handful of counts. The CDR3 DNA sequence: TGTGCCAGCAGGGCCGCCGTTGGGGGCGAAAAACTGTTTTTT. It translates to CASRAAVGGEKLFF. The chain recombines TRBV2 with TRBJ1-4; possible D gene TRBD1, 6 bases. V shed 6 bases and J shed 8 bases, with 16 bases lying between them. The CDR3 is 14 amino acids. The V gene's germline CDR1 is SNHLY and CDR2 FYNNEI.

This clonotype has at least ten counts. J is TRBJ2-3 and V is TRBV28; D ambiguous. V was cut by 6 bases and J by 8 bases, with 9 bases left in between. The V gene's germline CDR1 is MDHEN and CDR2 SYDVKM. The CDR3 runs to 11 residues. The CDR3 region is CASSQMRTQYF. The DNA for the CDR3 is TGTGCCAGCAGCCAGATGCGTACGCAGTATTTT.

J is TRBJ1-1 and V is TRBV14; D is undetermined. The CDR3 length is 12 residues. V shed 3 bases and J shed 6 bases, with 8 bases lying between them. Germline assignment: CDR1 SGHDN and CDR2 FVKESK. The CDR3 here is CASSHLPPEAFF. Here the CDR3 DNA reads TGTGCCAGCAGCCATCTTCCCCCTGAAGCTTTCTTT. The entire variable domain, with the rest obtained from reference TRBV14 and TRBJ1-1, is as follows: EAGVTQFPSHSVIEKGQTVTLRCDPISGHDNLYWYRRVMGKEIKFLLHFVKESKQDESGMPNNRFLAERTGGTYSTLKVQPAELEDSGVYFCASSHLPPEAFFGQGTRLTVV.

This clonotype has a handful of counts. The V gene is TRBV27, the J gene TRBJ2-6; D is uncertain. This CDR3 is 15 amino acids long. Trimming cost V 4 bases and J 0 bases, with 7 bases left between them. Per the germline V gene, CDR1 is MNHEY and CDR2 is SMNVEV (reference sequence). CDR3 amino acids: CASSSGTSGANVLTF. CDR3 nucleotides: TGTGCCAGCAGTTCGGGCACCTCTGGGGCCAACGTCCTGACTTTC.

The V gene is TRBV5-1, the J gene TRBJ2-6; 8 nucleotides align to TRBD1. The V segment lost 1 base and the J segment 2 bases; nucleotides outside the gene matches: 2. The CDR3 spans 16 residues. CDR1 is SGHRS and CDR2 is YFSETQ in the germline V gene. This chain's CDR3 is CASSLNRGTGANVLTF. The CDR3 DNA reads TGCGCCAGCAGCTTGAACAGGGGGACTGGGGCCAACGTCCTGACTTTC.

The table lists this clonotype with many counts. V gene TRBV20-1 combines with J gene TRBJ2-2; D unclear. The CDR3 contains 15 residues. V lost 1 base and J lost 1, with 10 bases in between. Germline loops: CDR1 DFQATT, CDR2 SNEGSKA (reference sequence). CDR3 nucleotide sequence: TGCAGTGCTAGAGCCGGAAACTTGAACACCGGGGAGCTGTTTTTT. This codes for CSARAGNLNTGELFF.

The rearrangement uses TRBV20-1 and TRBJ2-5, with a possible D match to TRBD1 (5 bases). This CDR3 spans 15 amino acids. Germline CDR1 reads DFQATT; CDR2 reads SNEGSKA (reference sequence). V was cut by 1 base and J by 2 bases, with 14 bases left in between. CDR3 in amino acids: CSARAPLGQQETQYF. The CDR3 coding sequence is TGCAGTGCTAGAGCCCCCCTGGGGCAGCAAGAGACCCAGTACTTC.

This clonotype showed up just a few times. The V call is TRBV20-1, the J call TRBJ2-3; 13 positions agree with TRBD2. The CDR3 totals 16 residues. V lost 3 bases, J lost 2 bases, and 5 bases stayed unmatched. CDR1 is DFQATT and CDR2 is SNEGSKA in the germline V gene (reference sequence). The DNA for the CDR3 is TGCAGTGCTAGCCAACTAGCGGGAGGGAACACAGATACGCAGTATTTT. This codes for CSASQLAGGNTDTQYF.

At least ten counts were recorded for this clonotype. The chain has TRBV5-1 and TRBJ2-1; D uncertain. CDR1 is SGHRS and CDR2 is YFSETQ in the germline V gene. Trimming removed 7 bases at V and 8 bases at J, with 19 bases between. There are 14 residues in the CDR3. Here the CDR3 reads CASVAQPSADEQFF. In DNA, the CDR3 is TGCGCCAGCGTGGCCCAACCCAGCGCGGATGAGCAGTTCTTC.

The rearrangement joins TRBV28 to TRBJ2-3; TRBD2 matches at 7 bases. V was clipped by 2 bases and J by 2 bases; unmatched bases: 4. This CDR3 contains 15 residues. Germline V gene sequence: CDR1 MDHEN, CDR2 SYDVKM. DNA for the CDR3: TGTGCCAGCAGTTTAGGCGCGGGGGACACAGATACGCAGTATTTT. Translation: CASSLGAGDTDTQYF. Together with reference TRBV28 and TRBJ2-3, the CDR3 gives the full variable domain: DVKVTQSSRYLVKRTGEKVFLECVQDMDHENMFWYRQDPGLGLRLIYFSYDVKMKEKGDIPEGYSVSREKKERFSLILESASTNQTSMYLCASSLGAGDTDTQYFGPGTRLTVL.

V is TRBV7-9 and J is TRBJ2-1, with 9 bases identical to TRBD2. The CDR3 consists of 16 residues. Germline V gene data show CDR1 as SEHNR and CDR2 as FQNEAQ (reference sequence). Trimming removed 4 bases from V and 4 bases from J; junction bases left unmatched: 8. The CDR3 protein is CASSSRLAELYNEQFF. The CDR3 bases are TGTGCCAGCAGCTCTAGACTAGCGGAGCTTTACAATGAGCAGTTCTTC.

The sample holds many counts of this clonotype. The DNA for the CDR3 is TGTGCCACCAGCAGAGATGCCTCCTCCTACAATGAGCAGTTCTTC. Translated: CATSRDASSYNEQFF. The chain combines TRBV15 with TRBJ2-1; D gene ambiguous. There are 15 residues in the CDR3. The ends were cut back, 0 bases at V and 0 bases at J, with 6 bases in the middle. Germline V gives CDR1 LNHNV, CDR2 YYDKDF (reference sequence).

A few counts support this clonotype. The V gene is TRBV4-1, the J gene TRBJ2-7; the match to TRBD2 covers 8 bases. The CDR3 runs 16 residues. Looked up from germline, CDR1 is MGHRA and CDR2 is YSYEKL. The J segment lost 2 bases and the V segment lost 4 bases, leaving 10 bases of the junction unmatched. For the CDR3, the DNA is TGCGCCAGCAGCCCCCGGGGGGGGGCAGGAACCTACGAGCAGTACTTC. This gives the protein CASSPRGGAGTYEQYF.

This clonotype was seen a few times. The chain joins TRBV10-3 to TRBJ1-2; D gene uncertain. In germline, CDR1 is ENHRY, CDR2 SYGVKD. V shed 8 bases and J shed 1 base, with 11 bases lying between them. The CDR3 sequence is 13 residues long. CDR3 loop: CAIRRDNNYGYTF. For the CDR3, the DNA is TGTGCCATCCGGCGGGATAATAACTATGGCTACACCTTC.